The rows below give T cell receptor beta chains drawn from one sample of a study of radiation and T cells in renal cell carcinoma. The repertoire was sequenced with immunoSEQ multiplex PCR; TCRdb's copy has only in-frame clones and lacks some. The sample has 150,000 to 200,000 clones, about 88% seen once. The sample consisted of blood, taken from a patient whose treatment included radiotherapy and nephrectomy. Receptors originate from a woman in her 50s with renal cell carcinoma. CDR3s include the opening cysteine and the closing phenylalanine or tryptophan. The D gene is left open where the match is weak. Expanded clones are given a class, and other clones once, few, many or no size at all.

clone_size	v_call	d_call	j_call	cdr3_nt	cdr3_aa
.	TRBV7-9	TRBD2	TRBJ2-3	TGTGCCAGCAGATCCGGGACTAGCGGGGCATATACGCAGTATTTT	CASRSGTSGAYTQYF
.	TRBV6-6	.	TRBJ1-1	TGTGCCAGCAGTTACGACTCCACGAGGGCTGAAGCTTTCTTT	CASSYDSTRAEAFF
.	TRBV4-1	.	TRBJ2-2	TGCGCCAGCAGCCAAGTAGGTGGGGTGAACACCGGGGAGCTGTTTTTT	CASSQVGGVNTGELFF
.	TRBV5-1	.	TRBJ2-3	TGCGCCAGCAGCTTAAGCAGTCCCAGCACAGATACGCAGTATTTT	CASSLSSPSTDTQYF
.	TRBV7-3	TRBD2	TRBJ2-2	TGTGCCAGCAGCTCCCCCGGGCTAGCGGGGGTCACCGGGGAGCTGTTTTTT	CASSSPGLAGVTGELFF
once	TRBV5-1	.	TRBJ2-2	TGCGCCAGCAGCTTTCTGGGACAGAACACCGGGGAGCTGTTTTTT	CASSFLGQNTGELFF
.	TRBV10-3	TRBD2	TRBJ2-1	TGTGCCATCAGACTAGCGGGGGCGGACAATGAGCAGTTCTTC	CAIRLAGADNEQFF
few	TRBV29-1	.	TRBJ2-3	TGCAGCGTACGGGGCGGGTTAGAAAATACGCAGTATTTT	CSVRGGLENTQYF
.	TRBV18	.	TRBJ1-1	TGTGCCAGCTCAATCTCAACTGAAGCTTTCTTT	CASSISTEAFF
.	TRBV7-3	TRBD1	TRBJ1-1	TGTGCCAGCAGCCCCCAGGGGGCGGGGATGAACACTGAAGCTTTCTTT	CASSPQGAGMNTEAFF
.	TRBV29-1	.	TRBJ2-6	TGCAGCGCCACCGCGACAGGTGGCTCTGGGGCCAACGTCCTGACTTTC	CSATATGGSGANVLTF
.	TRBV7-2	.	TRBJ1-4	TGTGCCAGCAGCTTAGGGGGGGCGGGTAATGAAAAACTGTTTTTT	CASSLGGAGNEKLFF
.	TRBV2	.	TRBJ2-3	TGTGCCAGCAGTGAGGGGGGAGGCACAGATACGCAGTATTTT	CASSEGGGTDTQYF
.	TRBV6-4	TRBD1	TRBJ2-1	TGTGCCAGCAGTGAGGATGACAGGGCCAAACAGTTCTTC	CASSEDDRAKQFF
.	TRBV7-8	.	TRBJ2-5	TGTGCCAGCTCCCAGGGGCTGAAGACCCAGTACTTC	CASSQGLKTQYF
.	TRBV5-1	.	TRBJ2-1	TGCGCCAGCAGCCCGGGGGACAGATATTCCAATGAGCAGTTCTTC	CASSPGDRYSNEQFF
.	TRBV4-3	.	TRBJ1-2	TGCGCCAGCAGCCAAGATACGACAGTTAATCCCTATGGCTACACCTTC	CASSQDTTVNPYGYTF
.	TRBV2	.	TRBJ2-2	TGTGCCAGCAGCCTAGAAGCGGGACAGCAAGCCGGGGAGCTGTTTTTT	CASSLEAGQQAGELFF
.	TRBV2	.	TRBJ2-1	TGTGCCAGCTTTCAAGACAGAAACAATGAGCAGTTCTTC	CASFQDRNNEQFF
few	TRBV29-1	.	TRBJ1-1	TGCAGCGTTAAAGACGCTGAAGCTTTCTTT	CSVKDAEAFF
.	TRBV5-8	.	TRBJ2-7	TGTGCCAGCACCTTGGGGCTGTACTACGAGCAGTACTTC	CASTLGLYYEQYF
.	TRBV7-9	TRBD1	TRBJ1-1	TGTGCCAGCAGCTCGCTCGGGACAGCCCTGAACACTGAAGCTTTCTTT	CASSSLGTALNTEAFF
.	TRBV9	TRBD1	TRBJ1-2	TGTGCCAGCAGCGAACAGGGACAGGCAAACTATGGCTACACCTTC	CASSEQGQANYGYTF
.	TRBV9	.	TRBJ2-2	TGTGCCAGCAGCTTCTCAGGGACCGGGGAGCTGTTTTTT	CASSFSGTGELFF
.	TRBV11-3	.	TRBJ2-2	TGTGCCAGCAGCTTAGTGGGAGCCGGGGAGCTGTTTTTT	CASSLVGAGELFF
once	TRBV7-9	.	TRBJ2-5	TGTGCCAGCAGCTTAGCGTTGGATGACAAAGAGACCCAGTACTTC	CASSLALDDKETQYF
.	TRBV18	.	TRBJ1-5	TGTGCCAGCTCACCACTGCCAGGAGATAGCAATCAGCCCCAGCATTTT	CASSPLPGDSNQPQHF
.	TRBV4-1	.	TRBJ2-7	TGCGCCAGCAGCCCGGCGGGTTCCTACGAGCAGTACTTC	CASSPAGSYEQYF
.	TRBV7-2	.	TRBJ2-1	TGTGCCAGCAGCCTACCCCAATACGGGAATGAGCAGTTCTTC	CASSLPQYGNEQFF
few	TRBV2	.	TRBJ1-2	TGTGCCAGCATCGCGGACCAAATGGGGGGCTACACCTTC	CASIADQMGGYTF
.	TRBV27	.	TRBJ1-1	TGTGCCAGCAGTTTAAGTCGGGGAAACACTGAAGCTTTCTTT	CASSLSRGNTEAFF
.	TRBV6-5	.	TRBJ1-1	TGTGCCAGCACCCGGGGGGGGACTGAAGCTTTCTTT	CASTRGGTEAFF
.	TRBV27	TRBD1	TRBJ2-7	TGTGCCACCGGACAGGGGGTGCTAGAGCAGTACTTC	CATGQGVLEQYF
.	TRBV7-9	.	TRBJ2-3	TGTGCCAGCAGTTCATCTAGGGTCACAGATACGCAGTATTTT	CASSSSRVTDTQYF
.	TRBV18	.	TRBJ1-5	TGTGCCAGCTCACCCTTGGACGGCCGCAATCAGCCCCAGCATTTT	CASSPLDGRNQPQHF
.	TRBV18	.	TRBJ1-4	TGTGCCAGCTCACCAGGACGGGTGGGGAATGAAAAACTGTTTTTT	CASSPGRVGNEKLFF
.	TRBV7-6	.	TRBJ1-6	TGTGCCAGCAGCTTAACTAGGGGGTCACCCCTCCACTTT	CASSLTRGSPLHF
.	TRBV28	.	TRBJ2-7	TGTGCCAGCAGTAGGCCACCCAACGAGCAGTACTTC	CASSRPPNEQYF
.	TRBV2	.	TRBJ1-3	TGTGCCAGCAGTGAGCAGTTCTCTGGAAACACCATATATTTT	CASSEQFSGNTIYF
.	TRBV19	TRBD1	TRBJ1-6	TGTGCCAGTAGTAACAGCGGGACAGTGGGTTCACCCCTCCACTTT	CASSNSGTVGSPLHF
once	TRBV7-8	.	TRBJ1-5	TGTGCCAGCAGCTCTAGCAGGCAGCCCCAGCATTTT	CASSSSRQPQHF
.	TRBV5-1	.	TRBJ2-7	TGCGCCAGCAGCTTGGAGGGCTACGAGCAGTACTTC	CASSLEGYEQYF
.	TRBV5-1	TRBD1	TRBJ2-5	TGCGCCAGCAGCGCGGGACAGGTGGAGACCCAGTACTTC	CASSAGQVETQYF
once	TRBV5-4	.	TRBJ1-6	TGTGCCAGCAGCTTGAGGGGGTCCGATAATTCACCCCTCCACTTT	CASSLRGSDNSPLHF
.	TRBV15	.	TRBJ2-3	TGTGCCACCAGCAGAGATCTAGGACTCAGCACAGATACGCAGTATTTT	CATSRDLGLSTDTQYF
once	TRBV30	.	TRBJ2-3	TGTGCCTGGAGTACGACCCCAGATACGCAGTATTTT	CAWSTTPDTQYF
.	TRBV7-6	.	TRBJ1-1	TGTGCCAGCAGCGAGGCGGGGTCGGGAGCTTTCTTT	CASSEAGSGAFF
.	TRBV7-9	TRBD1	TRBJ1-1	TGTGCCAGCAGCAAGCTCAGGGGGCCCTCGACTGAAGCTTTCTTT	CASSKLRGPSTEAFF
.	TRBV9	.	TRBJ2-3	TGTGCCAGCAGCGTAGATGACAGCCTCACAGATACGCAGTATTTT	CASSVDDSLTDTQYF
.	TRBV18	.	TRBJ1-1	TGTGCCAGCTCACCATCCTCAGGGGTAGGTACTGAAGCTTTCTTT	CASSPSSGVGTEAFF
.	TRBV6-1	.	TRBJ1-1	TGTGCCAGCAGTGAAGTCTATCGACAGTTTACTGAAGCTTTCTTT	CASSEVYRQFTEAFF
.	TRBV7-9	.	TRBJ2-2	TGTGCCAGCAACCGAGAGGGGGGCAGAAACACCGGGGAGCTGTTTTTT	CASNREGGRNTGELFF
.	TRBV10-2	.	TRBJ2-5	TGCGCCAGCAGAAGGCCCCAAGAGACCCAGTACTTC	CASRRPQETQYF
.	TRBV30	.	TRBJ2-7	TGTGCCTTTTCCGGGGCGGAATGGGGTTCCTACGAGCAGTACTTC	CAFSGAEWGSYEQYF